Following are 22 T cell receptor beta chains from one sample sequenced in a study of graft-versus-host responses after intestinal transplantation. Profiled with immunoSEQ multiplex PCR; TCRdb holds only in-frame clones, not every one. Of 8,000 to 13,000 clones listed, around a third are singletons. Co-plated with approximately 200,000 CFSE-labeled responder cells were approximately 200,000 irradiated, violet-dye-labeled stimulator cells. Source: alloreactive CD8+ T cells from a mixed lymphocyte reaction culture, taken before intestinal transplant. Described subset: CFSE-low proliferating T cells sorted from approximately 6-day pre-transplant mixed lymphocyte reaction (GvH or HvG direction). The receptor source for this set is a human patient who received an intestinal transplant.

This clone is labeled medium-sized. This chain links TRBV15 with TRBJ1-5; D is unresolved. V was shortened by 1 base and J by 2 bases, with 9 bases between the two germline ends. CDR3 length equals 15 residues. Germline CDR1 LNHNV, CDR2 YYDKDF (reference sequence). The CDR3 protein is CATSRAREGNQPQHF. The CDR3 region has the DNA TGTGCCACCAGCAGAGCACGGGAAGGCAATCAGCCCCAGCATTTT.

This rearrangement joins TRBV23-1 to TRBJ2-5, with unresolved D. TRBV23-1 is given ORF status, its function remaining uncertain. This CDR3 is built from 14 residues. Trimming left V 6 bases short and J 5 bases short, with 16 bases between. The CDR3 sequence: CASSPGHISETQYF. The DNA for the CDR3 is TGCGCCAGCAGCCCGGGTCATATTTCGGAGACCCAGTACTTC.

The rearrangement uses TRBV7-3 and TRBJ1-1; D uncertain. The CDR3 length is 13 residues. The germline V gene encodes CDR1 SGHTA and CDR2 FQGTGA. The V and J ends lost 1 base and 1 base respectively, with 4 bases between them. CDR3 loop: CASSLNGNTEAFF. For the CDR3, the DNA is TGTGCCAGCAGCTTAAACGGGAACACTGAAGCTTTCTTT.

This chain's CDR3 is CSGYTDTQYF. CDR3 nucleotides: TGCAGCGGCTACACAGATACGCAGTATTTT. The rearrangement uses TRBV29-1 and TRBJ2-3; D is ambiguous. The germline V gene has CDR1 SQVTM and CDR2 ANQGSEA. V dropped 7 bases and J dropped 2 bases, with 4 bases sitting between them. There are 10 residues in the CDR3.

The chain joins TRBV5-4 to TRBJ2-3, with D maybe TRBD2 (6 bases). This CDR3 has 16 residues. V was cut by 4 bases and J by 2 bases, with 17 bases left in between. The germline CDR1 and CDR2 sequences are SGHNT and YYREEE (reference sequence). CDR3 nucleotides: TGTGCCAGCAGCCTCCGGGGGATTAGATACACAGATACGCAGTATTTT. It translates to CASSLRGIRYTDTQYF. The entire variable domain, with the rest obtained from reference TRBV5-4 and TRBJ2-3, is as follows: ETGVTQSPTHLIKTRGQQVTLRCSSQSGHNTVSWYQQALGQGPQFIFQYYREEENGRGNFPPRFSGLQFPNYSSELNVNALELDDSALYLCASSLRGIRYTDTQYFGPGTRLTVL.

This clone showed up just a few times. CDR3 region: CASSTGQREAFF. The DNA for the CDR3 is TGTGCCAGTAGTACTGGACAGCGTGAAGCTTTCTTT. The chain joins TRBV19 to TRBJ1-1; TRBD1 might be the D (6 bases). Trimming left V 4 bases short and J 7 bases short, with 10 bases between. This CDR3 has 12 residues. From germline, CDR1 is LNHDA and CDR2 SQIVND (reference sequence). Drawing the rest from reference TRBV19 and TRBJ1-1, the complete variable domain is DGGITQSPKYLFRKEGQNVTLSCEQNLNHDAMYWYRQDPGQGLRLIYYSQIVNDFQKGDIAEGYSVSREKKESFPLTVTSAQKNPTAFYLCASSTGQREAFFGQGTRLTVV.

The CDR3 protein is CASSFLGILANYGYTF. CDR3 nucleotides: TGTGCCAGCAGTTTCCTAGGAATCCTAGCTAACTATGGCTACACCTTC. V usage is TRBV6-5 and J usage is TRBJ1-2; D is unresolved. With 4 bases removed from V and 0 bases from J, the gap between germline ends came to 15 bases. This CDR3 is 16 amino acids long. Germline CDR1 and CDR2: MNHEY and SVGAGI.

This clone was observed a handful of times. The chain is built from TRBV6-6 and TRBJ2-5, with D possibly being TRBD2 (6 bases). The CDR3 runs 16 residues. Germline V gene sequence: CDR1 MNHNY, CDR2 SVGAGI (reference sequence). Trimming took 6 bases from V and 5 from J, leaving 22 bases between them. The CDR3 region is CASSPQRAGLRETQYF. The CDR3 coding sequence is TGTGCCAGCAGCCCGCAACGGGCGGGACTTCGGGAGACCCAGTACTTC.

This clone was seen more than once but under ten times. The chain employs TRBV27 and TRBJ2-1; 13 nucleotides line up with TRBD2. Per germline, CDR1 MNHEY and CDR2 SMNVEV (reference sequence). With 2 bases clipped from V and 5 bases from J, the junction kept 3 bases outside the gene matches. This CDR3 contains 16 residues. As DNA, the CDR3 is TGTGCCAGCAGTTTACAGACTAGCGGGAGGAACAATGAGCAGTTCTTC. This codes for CASSLQTSGRNNEQFF.

The chain recombines TRBV28 with TRBJ2-7; TRBD1 aligns across 7 bases. CDR1 MDHEN and CDR2 SYDVKM come from the germline V gene. V lost 5 bases, J lost 2 bases, and 6 bases stayed unmatched. This CDR3 has 14 amino acids. The CDR3 DNA is TGTGCCAGCAGTCCGCCCGACAGGGCCTACGAGCAGTACTTC. It translates to CASSPPDRAYEQYF.

This clone has just a few counts. This chain links TRBV4-2 with TRBJ2-1, with 10 nucleotides matching TRBD2. The CDR3 is 16 residues long. V dropped 0 bases and J dropped 8; count of bases not matched to a gene: 7. Germline CDR1 LGHNA, CDR2 YNFKEQ. The CDR3 here is CASSQEAASGSDEQFF. As DNA, the CDR3 is TGTGCCAGCAGCCAAGAGGCGGCTAGCGGGAGCGATGAGCAGTTCTTC.

The gene calls are TRBV9 and TRBJ1-2; 12 bases align to TRBD1. The CDR3 extends over 18 amino acids. CDR1 and CDR2 (germline): SGDLS, YYNGEE. V gave up 4 bases and J gave up 4 bases; unmatched junction bases: 14. CDR3 loop: CASSPTPGTGGAFYGYTF. The CDR3 DNA reads as TGTGCCAGCAGCCCAACCCCCGGGACAGGGGGCGCTTTCTATGGCTACACCTTC. The variable domain in full, completed from reference TRBV9 and TRBJ1-2, reads DSGVTQTPKHLITATGQRVTLRCSPRSGDLSVYWYQQSLDQGLQFLIQYYNGEERAKGNILERFSAQQFPDLHSELNLSSLELGDSALYFCASSPTPGTGGAFYGYTFGSGTRLTVV.

The chain recombines TRBV7-9 with TRBJ1-1; D is unresolved. Trimming shortened V by 8 bases and J by 6 bases, and 13 bases separated the two germline ends. The length of the CDR3 is 12 residues. The germline V gene encodes CDR1 SEHNR and CDR2 FQNEAQ (reference sequence). CDR3 region: CASAFIGSEAFF. As DNA, the CDR3 is TGTGCCAGCGCTTTCATCGGTTCTGAAGCTTTCTTT.

This clone appeared a few times. The chain links TRBV10-3 to TRBJ2-7, with TRBD1 identical over 9 bases. V was pared by 5 bases and J by 0 bases, with 2 bases of the junction left unmatched. CDR1 and CDR2 from the germline V gene are ENHRY and SYGVKD. The CDR3 runs 14 residues. The CDR3 bases are TGTGCCATCAGTCGGACAGGGGTCTCCTACGAGCAGTACTTC. Its protein product is CAISRTGVSYEQYF.

This sequence joins TRBV9 and TRBJ2-1; perhaps TRBD2 as D (5 bases). This CDR3 has 14 residues. Germline lookup yields CDR1 SGDLS and CDR2 YYNGEE. V lost 3 bases to trimming and J lost 1 base, with 8 bases between them. The CDR3 region has the DNA TGTGCCAGCAGCGAAGGCGGGTCCTACAATGAGCAGTTCTTC. Protein product: CASSEGGSYNEQFF.

The V call is TRBV6-5, the J call TRBJ2-7; no definite D call. CDR1 MNHEY and CDR2 SVGAGI come from the germline V gene. Trimming shortened V by 3 bases and J by 7 bases, and 10 bases separated the two germline ends. This CDR3 contains 12 residues. CDR3 protein: CASSYDGGEQYF. The CDR3 region has the DNA TGTGCCAGCAGTTATGACGGCGGAGAGCAGTACTTC.

The CDR3 bases are TGTGCCAGCAGTTACGCAACTAGCTTATCCGGGGAGCTGTTTTTT. It translates to CASSYATSLSGELFF. V and J are TRBV6-5 and TRBJ2-2; maybe TRBD2 (6 bases). Germline-derived CDR1 and CDR2 are MNHEY and SVGAGI. This CDR3 region has 15 residues. V lost 2 bases to trimming and J lost 6 bases, with 13 bases between them.

By its share, this clone is medium-sized. This chain joins TRBV5-8 and TRBJ2-7, with 7 bases matching TRBD2. The CDR3 length is 15 residues. After removal of 4 bases from V and 5 bases from J, the junction contained 12 bases not matched to a gene. Germline assignment: CDR1 SGHTS and CDR2 YDEGEE. The CDR3 nucleotides read TGTGCCAGCAGCCACAGCGGGGTAGCTTCCCACGAGCAGTACTTC. This codes for CASSHSGVASHEQYF.

This clone appeared once. This chain links TRBV5-6 with TRBJ2-1; 13 bases match TRBD2. V trimming: 0 bases; J trimming: 0 bases; junction bases outside the gene matches: 3. This CDR3 contains 18 residues. Germline loops: CDR1 SGHDT, CDR2 YYEEEE. The CDR3 bases are TGTGCCAGCAGCTTGGTTACTAGCGGGGGGGCCTCCTACAATGAGCAGTTCTTC. Its protein product is CASSLVTSGGASYNEQFF.

The rearrangement links TRBV10-2 to TRBJ1-1; tentative D call: TRBD1 (5 bases). V lost 4 bases and J lost 1, with 10 bases in between. CDR1 and CDR2 from the germline V gene are WSHSY and SAAADI. The CDR3 is 14 amino acids. The CDR3 protein is CASSVEGPNTEAFF. CDR3 DNA sequence: TGCGCCAGCAGTGTGGAGGGACCGAACACTGAAGCTTTCTTT.

The sample holds a few counts of this clone. The rearrangement joins TRBV2 to TRBJ2-3, with 11 nucleotides matching TRBD2. Germline trimming cut 6 bases from V and 6 bases from J; bases unmatched to any gene: 5. Looked up from germline, CDR1 is SNHLY and CDR2 is FYNNEI. The CDR3 loop spans 14 amino acids. The CDR3 coding sequence is TGTGCCAGCAGGGCGACTAGCGGGGATGATACGCAGTATTTT. Its translation: CASRATSGDDTQYF.

The V call is TRBV19, the J call TRBJ2-1, with 8 nucleotides matching TRBD2. CDR1 and CDR2 (germline): LNHDA, SQIVND (reference sequence). This CDR3 is built from 15 residues. Losses at the gene ends were 1 base for V and 2 bases for J; bases not matched to a gene: 1. The CDR3 nucleotides read TGTGCCAGTAGTATAGCTAGCGGGCCCTACAATGAGCAGTTCTTC. As protein: CASSIASGPYNEQFF.